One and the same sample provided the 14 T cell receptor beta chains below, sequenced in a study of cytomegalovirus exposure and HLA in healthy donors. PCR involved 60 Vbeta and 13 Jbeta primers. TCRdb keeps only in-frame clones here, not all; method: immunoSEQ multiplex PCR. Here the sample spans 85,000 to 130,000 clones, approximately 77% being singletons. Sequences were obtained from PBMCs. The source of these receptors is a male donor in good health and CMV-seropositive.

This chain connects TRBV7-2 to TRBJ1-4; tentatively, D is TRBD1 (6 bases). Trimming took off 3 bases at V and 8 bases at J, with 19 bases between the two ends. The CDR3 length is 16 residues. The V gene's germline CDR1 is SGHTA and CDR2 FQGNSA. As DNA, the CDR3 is TGTGCCAGCAGCTTGCTACAGGGCGGGGGAGGGGAAAAACTGTTTTTT. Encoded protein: CASSLLQGGGGEKLFF. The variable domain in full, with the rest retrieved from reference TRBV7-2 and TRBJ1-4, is GAGVSQSPSNKVTEKGKDVELRCDPISGHTALYWYRQSLGQGLEFLIYFQGNSAPDKSGLPSDRFSAERTGGSVSTLTIQRTQQEDSAVYLCASSLLQGGGGEKLFFGSGTQLSVL.

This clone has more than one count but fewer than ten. This CDR3 reads CASSTPSGGTYEQYF. Written as DNA, the CDR3 is TGTGCCAGTAGCACCCCTTCAGGGGGGACCTACGAGCAGTACTTC. The chain couples TRBV19 to TRBJ2-7, with D possibly matching TRBD1 (7 bases). Deletions cut 6 bases from V and 2 bases from J, with 17 bases between. The length of the CDR3 is 15 residues. Germline assignment: CDR1 LNHDA and CDR2 SQIVND (reference sequence).

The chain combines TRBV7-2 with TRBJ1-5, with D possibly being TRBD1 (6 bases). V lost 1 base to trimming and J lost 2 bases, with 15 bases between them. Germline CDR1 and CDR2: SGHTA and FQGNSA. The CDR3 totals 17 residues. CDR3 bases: TGTGCCAGCAGCTTAGGGGGGCGGGGGCTACGCAATCAGCCCCAGCATTTT. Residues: CASSLGGRGLRNQPQHF.

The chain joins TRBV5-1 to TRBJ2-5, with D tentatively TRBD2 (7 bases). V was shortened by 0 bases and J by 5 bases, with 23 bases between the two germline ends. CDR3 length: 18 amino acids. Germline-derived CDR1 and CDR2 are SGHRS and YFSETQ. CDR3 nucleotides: TGCGCCAGCAGCTTGGGGCGGCGGGGGCTGGTATCTTCCGAGACCCAGTACTTC. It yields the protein CASSLGRRGLVSSETQYF.

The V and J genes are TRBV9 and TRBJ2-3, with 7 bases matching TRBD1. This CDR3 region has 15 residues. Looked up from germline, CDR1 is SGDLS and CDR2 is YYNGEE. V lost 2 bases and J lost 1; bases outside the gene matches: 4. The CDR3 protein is CASSVGTVGTDTQYF. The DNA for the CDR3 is TGTGCCAGCAGCGTTGGGACAGTGGGCACAGATACGCAGTATTTT.

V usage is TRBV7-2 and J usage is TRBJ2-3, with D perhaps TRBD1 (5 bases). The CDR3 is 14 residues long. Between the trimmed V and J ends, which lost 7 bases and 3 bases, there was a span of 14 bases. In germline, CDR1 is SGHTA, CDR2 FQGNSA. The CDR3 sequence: CASTTPGFTDTQYF. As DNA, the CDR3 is TGTGCCAGCACCACACCAGGGTTTACAGATACGCAGTATTTT.

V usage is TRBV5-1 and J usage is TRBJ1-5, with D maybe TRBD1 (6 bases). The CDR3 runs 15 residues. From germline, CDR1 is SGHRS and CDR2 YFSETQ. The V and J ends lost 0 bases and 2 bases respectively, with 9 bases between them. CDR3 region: CASSLVPGGNQPQHF. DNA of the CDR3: TGCGCCAGCAGCTTGGTTCCAGGGGGCAATCAGCCCCAGCATTTT.

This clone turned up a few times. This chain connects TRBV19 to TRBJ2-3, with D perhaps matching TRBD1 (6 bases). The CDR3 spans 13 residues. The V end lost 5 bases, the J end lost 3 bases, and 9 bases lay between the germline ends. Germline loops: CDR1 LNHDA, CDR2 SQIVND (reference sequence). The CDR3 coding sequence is TGTGCCAGTAGTGTAACAGGGACAGATACGCAGTATTTT. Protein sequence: CASSVTGTDTQYF.

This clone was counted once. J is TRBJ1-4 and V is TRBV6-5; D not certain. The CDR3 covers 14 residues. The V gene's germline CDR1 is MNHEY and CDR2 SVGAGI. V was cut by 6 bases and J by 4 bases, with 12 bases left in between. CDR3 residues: CASRLQPFNEKLFF. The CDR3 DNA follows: TGTGCCAGCAGGCTACAGCCGTTTAATGAAAAACTGTTTTTT.

The CDR3 DNA sequence: TGCGCCAGCAGCTCCGGGACAGGGAATGAAAAACTGTTTTTT. Protein: CASSSGTGNEKLFF. The V call is TRBV4-1, the J call TRBJ1-4; 9 bases are a match to TRBD1. The CDR3 is 14 amino acids. Losses at the gene ends were 5 bases for V and 5 bases for J; bases not matched to a gene: 3. CDR1 is MGHRA, CDR2 YSYEKL, per germline.

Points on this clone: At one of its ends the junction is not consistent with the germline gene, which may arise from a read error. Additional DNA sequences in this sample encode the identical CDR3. The CDR3 nucleotides read TGCGCCAGTAGCTTGGGGGGCAGGGCCAACGTCCTGACTTTC. Encoded protein: CASSLGGRANVLTF. V is TRBV5-1 and J is TRBJ2-6; D is possibly TRBD1 or TRBD2 (6 bases each). Looked up from germline, CDR1 is SGHRS and CDR2 is YFSETQ. The CDR3 has 14 amino acids.

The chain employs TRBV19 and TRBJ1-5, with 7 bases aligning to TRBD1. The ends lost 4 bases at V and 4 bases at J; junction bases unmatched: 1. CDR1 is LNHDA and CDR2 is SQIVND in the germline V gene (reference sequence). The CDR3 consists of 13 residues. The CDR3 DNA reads TGTGCCAGTAGTAAGGACAGGAATCAGCCCCAGCATTTT. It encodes CASSKDRNQPQHF.

CDR3 sequence: CASSQDASGEVPDTQYF. DNA for the CDR3: TGCGCCAGCAGCCAAGACGCTAGCGGGGAGGTTCCAGATACGCAGTATTTT. The chain couples TRBV4-1 to TRBJ2-3, with 9 nucleotides matching TRBD2. From germline, CDR1 is MGHRA and CDR2 YSYEKL. The CDR3 runs to 17 residues. Losses at the gene ends were 0 bases for V and 4 bases for J; bases not matched to a gene: 8.

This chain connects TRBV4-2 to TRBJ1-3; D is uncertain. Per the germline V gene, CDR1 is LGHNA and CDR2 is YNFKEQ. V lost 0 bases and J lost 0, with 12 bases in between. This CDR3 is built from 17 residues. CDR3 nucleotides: TGTGCCAGCAGCCAAGATAGGCAGGACTACTCTGGAAACACCATATATTTT. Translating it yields CASSQDRQDYSGNTIYF.